The clone carrying this T cell receptor (beta chain) showed up just a few times. Antigen: not known. 13 Jbeta primers and 60 Vbeta primers were used for the PCR. Method: immunoSEQ multiplex PCR; TCRdb's copy keeps in-frame clones and lacks some. The sample includes about 150,000 clones, about 84% of them seen just once. The data belong to a study of cytomegalovirus exposure and HLA in healthy donors. Study as a whole: A data release that came early held some 84 million unique TCRs from HLA-typed donors.

Regarding the study as a whole: Other equally common chains were less clonally expanded than HLA-associated TCR beta chains, a later analysis showed. Through in vitro validation, three CMV-associated chains were shown to be specific for CMV antigens. The study listed under 200 cytomegalovirus-associated TCR beta chains.

Sequenced material: PBMCs. This sequence was found in a woman in her forties in good health and CMV-seropositive.

CDR3 sequence reads: CASSLLGQTGGYEQYF. The CDR3 coding sequence is TGTGCCAGCAGCCTCCTTGGGCAGACGGGGGGCTACGAGCAGTACTTC. The rearrangement joins TRBV6-4 to TRBJ2-7, with TRBD2 matching 7 bases. Trimming at V came to 6 bases and at J to 3 bases, leaving 14 bases not matched to a gene. This CDR3 contains 16 residues. Per the germline V gene, CDR1 is MRHNA and CDR2 is SNTAGT.